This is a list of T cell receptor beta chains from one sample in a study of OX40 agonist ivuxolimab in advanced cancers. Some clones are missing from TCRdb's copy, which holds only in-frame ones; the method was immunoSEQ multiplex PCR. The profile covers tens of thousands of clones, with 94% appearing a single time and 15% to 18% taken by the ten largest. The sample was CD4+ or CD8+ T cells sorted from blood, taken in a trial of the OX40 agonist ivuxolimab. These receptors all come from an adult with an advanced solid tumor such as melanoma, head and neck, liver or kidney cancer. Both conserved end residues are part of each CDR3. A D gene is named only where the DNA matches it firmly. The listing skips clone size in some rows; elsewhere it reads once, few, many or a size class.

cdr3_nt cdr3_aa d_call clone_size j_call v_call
TGTGCCAGCAGCTTAGAGGGGCTGGAGAACATTCAGTACTTC CASSLEGLENIQYF NA NA TRBJ2-4 TRBV7-6
TGTGCCAGCAGCGTAGTTACCGAGGGGACCCAGTACTTC CASSVVTEGTQYF NA NA TRBJ2-5 TRBV9
TGTGCCAGCAGCGGGGAGGGGTCCCGGGAGCTGTTTTTT CASSGEGSRELFF TRBD2 NA TRBJ2-2 TRBV5-6
TGCGCCAGCAGCCTTTCGGCTAGCGGGAACAACGAGCAGTACTTC CASSLSASGNNEQYF TRBD2 NA TRBJ2-7 TRBV5-1
TGTGCCAGCAAACCGGGACAGGGGTACTATGGCTACACCTTC CASKPGQGYYGYTF TRBD1 NA TRBJ1-2 TRBV27
TGCGCCAGCAGCTTGGAAACCCGGGGGGGGTTGTTCGAGCAGTACTTC CASSLETRGGLFEQYF TRBD2 NA TRBJ2-7 TRBV5-1
TGTGCCAGCAGCGTTGACAGGGGGCCTGGAAACACCATATATTTT CASSVDRGPGNTIYF TRBD1 NA TRBJ1-3 TRBV9
TGTGCCAGCAGCCTAGAACCCTCCCCGGTCCCGGTAAAACTGTTTTTT CASSLEPSPVPVKLFF NA NA TRBJ1-4 TRBV7-6
TGTGCCAGCAGCTTAGGGGGGGCCGCAGATACGCAGTATTTT CASSLGGAADTQYF NA once TRBJ2-3 TRBV5-6
TGTGCCAGCATTGGCAGGTTCTACCCGAACACTGAAGCTTTCTTT CASIGRFYPNTEAFF NA NA TRBJ1-1 TRBV27
TGTGCCAGCAGCCAAGGTTTCGGGACAGGGGTCGGCGGAAACACCATATATTTT CASSQGFGTGVGGNTIYF TRBD1 NA TRBJ1-3 TRBV14
TGTGCCAGCAGCTCGGGGCAGATCCTTTACGAGCAGTACTTC CASSSGQILYEQYF NA NA TRBJ2-7 TRBV11-2
TGTGCCAGCAGCTCCAGGGTCTCTGGGGCCAACGTCCTGACTTTC CASSSRVSGANVLTF NA NA TRBJ2-6 TRBV7-9
TGTGCCAGCAGCTTAGGCGGACCAGCTAACTATGGCTACACCTTC CASSLGGPANYGYTF NA NA TRBJ1-2 TRBV7-2
TGTGCCAGCAGGGGGTTTCAGCAGCCCCAGCATTTT CASRGFQQPQHF NA NA TRBJ1-5 TRBV2
TGCGCCAGCGGCTCCGGGACAGCCAACTACGAGCAGTACTTC CASGSGTANYEQYF TRBD1 NA TRBJ2-7 TRBV4-3
TGTGCCAGCAGTGAACGAGGACAGTCGGCGCGGGGAGCCCAGCATTTT CASSERGQSARGAQHF NA once TRBJ1-5 TRBV6-1
TGTGCCAGCAGTGGTAACAGGGGGCTATACTCTTACGAGCAGTACTTC CASSGNRGLYSYEQYF TRBD1 NA TRBJ2-7 TRBV6-1
TGTGCCAGCAGCCCGAGGGGGGAAACAGATACGCAGTATTTT CASSPRGETDTQYF NA once TRBJ2-3 TRBV7-9
TGCGCCAGCAGCCGCTCGAGAGATACCTACGAGCAGTACTTC CASSRSRDTYEQYF NA NA TRBJ2-7 TRBV4-1
TGTGCCAGCAGTGACCTGACAGGATCTGGAAACACCATATATTTT CASSDLTGSGNTIYF NA NA TRBJ1-3 TRBV6-1
TGCGCCAGCAGCCAAGAAGGGGCCTACGCCTACGACAATGAGCAGTTCTTC CASSQEGAYAYDNEQFF NA NA TRBJ2-1 TRBV4-3
TGTGCCAGCAGTTACTCAGGGGACTCCTACGAGCAGTACTTC CASSYSGDSYEQYF NA NA TRBJ2-7 TRBV6-5
TGTGCCAGCACCGAATGGTCGGACAATGAGCAGTTCTTC CASTEWSDNEQFF NA once TRBJ2-1 TRBV6-1
TGTGCCAGCAGCCCCACATCGAGCGGGAGGAGCGAGCAGTACTTC CASSPTSSGRSEQYF TRBD2 few TRBJ2-7 TRBV7-3
TGTGCCAGCACAGGACTAGCGGGGAACACCGGGGAGCTGTTTTTT CASTGLAGNTGELFF TRBD2 NA TRBJ2-2 TRBV6-1
TGCAGCGTGGCATTCGGGGGACTAGCGGGCGAGCAGTACTTC CSVAFGGLAGEQYF TRBD2 NA TRBJ2-7 TRBV29-1
TGCGCCAGCAGCCAACTAAAGTCAAGATCCACCTACAATGAGCAGTTCTTC CASSQLKSRSTYNEQFF NA NA TRBJ2-1 TRBV4-3
TGCGCCAGCAGCCAAGATGACGCCTCAGGAAACACCATATATTTT CASSQDDASGNTIYF NA NA TRBJ1-3 TRBV4-3
TGTGCCAGTAGTATGCGGGGGGTCCAAGAGACCCAGTACTTC CASSMRGVQETQYF TRBD2 NA TRBJ2-5 TRBV19
TGCAGCGTTGATCGTTTCGAGGGGTGGGGTTCGTTGGACGAGCAGTACTTC CSVDRFEGWGSLDEQYF NA NA TRBJ2-7 TRBV29-1
TGTGCCAGCAGCTTAGGGGGGGGCACTGAAGCTTTCTTT CASSLGGGTEAFF NA NA TRBJ1-1 TRBV9
TGTGCCAGCAGCCAAGCCGCCGGGGGGGCCGGAGGGGCTGAAGCTTTCTTT CASSQAAGGAGGAEAFF NA NA TRBJ1-1 TRBV14
TGCAGCGTTGAGCCCCCTGAAGCTTTCTTT CSVEPPEAFF NA NA TRBJ1-1 TRBV29-1
TGTGCCAGCAGGGCTCCACAGGGGGCATACGAGCAGTACTTC CASRAPQGAYEQYF TRBD1 NA TRBJ2-7 TRBV28
TGTGCCAGCAGGCCCCTACTAGGGTCTGGTTCACCCCTCCACTTT CASRPLLGSGSPLHF NA NA TRBJ1-6 TRBV27
TGTGCCAGTAAGAAACAGGGGGCAGGAAGGACTGAAGCTTTCTTT CASKKQGAGRTEAFF TRBD1 NA TRBJ1-1 TRBV19
TGTGCCAGCAGCGTAGATGGCAGTCCCACAGATACGCAGTATTTT CASSVDGSPTDTQYF NA NA TRBJ2-3 TRBV9
TGTGCCAGTAGTATTGGTGGGGGGACTGAAGCTTTCTTT CASSIGGGTEAFF NA few TRBJ1-1 TRBV19
TGCGCCAGCAGCCAAGAGGGCAGTACCAATCAGCCCCAGCATTTT CASSQEGSTNQPQHF NA NA TRBJ1-5 TRBV4-1